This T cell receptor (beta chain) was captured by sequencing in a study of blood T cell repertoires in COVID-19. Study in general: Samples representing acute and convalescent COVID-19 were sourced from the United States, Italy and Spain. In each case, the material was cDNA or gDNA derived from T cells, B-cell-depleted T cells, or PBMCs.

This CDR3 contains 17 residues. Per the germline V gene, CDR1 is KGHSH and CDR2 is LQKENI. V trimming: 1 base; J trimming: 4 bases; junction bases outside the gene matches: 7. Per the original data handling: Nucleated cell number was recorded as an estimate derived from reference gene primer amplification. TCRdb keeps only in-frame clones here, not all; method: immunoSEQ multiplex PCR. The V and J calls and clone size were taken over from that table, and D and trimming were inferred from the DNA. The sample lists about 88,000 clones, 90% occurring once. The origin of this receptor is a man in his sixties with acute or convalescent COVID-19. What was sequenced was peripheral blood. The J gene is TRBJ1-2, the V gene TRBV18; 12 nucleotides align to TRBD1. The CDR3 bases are TGTGCCAGCTCACCACGCGGGACAGGGGGCCAGGGCTATGGCTACACCTTC. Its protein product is CASSPRGTGGQGYGYTF.